The sequence of this T cell receptor (beta chain) was determined in a study of CD8+ T cells in alopecia areata. CDR3 length equals 14 residues. Germline V lookup: CDR1 MGHDK, CDR2 SYGVNS. V was trimmed by 3 bases and J by 1 base, leaving 9 bases between them. In this sample, this clone turned up once. Its antigen is unknown. Treatment given: oral pan-JAK inhibitor, 5-10 mg twice daily. RNA, once extracted, was reverse transcribed into cDNA for use as the sequencing template. Using immunoSEQ multiplex PCR, the repertoire was profiled, and TCRdb retains in-frame clones only, with some absent. The profile shows nearly 95,000 clones, about 70% of them singletons. Study-level results: For patients receiving tofacitinib, scalp clonality and expanded CD8+ clones among the top 100 significantly decreased.

Sequencing used CD8+ T cells sorted from blood, obtained at week 44, from a patient treated with tofacitinib. The sequence derives from a human donor with alopecia areata. V and J are TRBV25-1 and TRBJ1-1; D not resolved. Here the CDR3 DNA reads TGTGCCAGCAGTGACCCGACGGAGAACACTGAAGCTTTCTTT. This codes for CASSDPTENTEAFF.